This T cell receptor (beta chain) was sequenced during a study of shared clonotypes between healthy human individuals. Assay runs were performed at deep level. The authors sequenced unsorted PBMC DNA on ten immunoSEQ deep assay plates. In the study's own analysis: Without quality scores, immunoSEQ junctional reads could not be filtered like full-length reads. Data came from immunoSEQ multiplex PCR; TCRdb stores just in-frame clones and leaves some out. That table gives V, J and clone size, and the DNA gave D and trimming. The repertoire holds about 490,000 clones, with approximately 78% as singletons. CDR1 is SGHRS and CDR2 is YFSETQ in the germline V gene. Trimming pared 3 bases from V and 5 bases from J, leaving 19 bases between. This CDR3 region has 16 residues. This clone was detected once.

This TCR was recovered from a woman between 35 and 50 years old in good health. Some clones in this sample may be carry-over from other donors' samples. V gene TRBV5-1 combines with J gene TRBJ2-3; D possibly corresponds to TRBD2 (5 bases). The sequenced sample was PBMCs. The CDR3 nucleotides are TGCGCCAGCAGCTCATTGAGTGGGAGTTCGGGAGATACGCAGTATTTT. Translation: CASSSLSGSSGDTQYF.